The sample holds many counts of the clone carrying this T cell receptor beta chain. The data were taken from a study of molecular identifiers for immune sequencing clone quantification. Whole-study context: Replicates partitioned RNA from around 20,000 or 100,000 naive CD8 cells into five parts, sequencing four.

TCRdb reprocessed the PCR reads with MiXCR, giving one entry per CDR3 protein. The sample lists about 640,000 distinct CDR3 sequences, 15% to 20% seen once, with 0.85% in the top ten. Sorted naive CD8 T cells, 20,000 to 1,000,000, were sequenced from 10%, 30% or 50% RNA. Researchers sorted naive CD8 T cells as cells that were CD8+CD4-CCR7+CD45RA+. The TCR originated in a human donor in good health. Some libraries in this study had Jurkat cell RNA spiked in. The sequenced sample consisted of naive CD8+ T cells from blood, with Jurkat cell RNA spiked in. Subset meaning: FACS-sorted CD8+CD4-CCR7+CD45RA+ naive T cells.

The CDR3 reads CASNPVGASFIGANVLTF. The CDR3 coding sequence is TGCGCCAGCAATCCGGTCGGCGCCAGTTTTATCGGGGCCAACGTCCTGACTTTC. The J gene is TRBJ2-6, the V gene TRBV5-1, with unresolved D. Deletions cut 6 bases from V and 4 bases from J, with 23 bases between. The CDR3 totals 18 residues. Germline assignment: CDR1 SGHRS and CDR2 YFSETQ.